Below are 7 T cell receptor beta chains sequenced from a single sample in a study of CD8 T cells in Susac syndrome. Random-hexamer reverse transcription was applied to about 0.45 to 1 ug RNA. TCRdb independently ran MiXCR on the immunoSEQ multiplex PCR reads; one entry per CDR3 protein. The table shows roughly 200,000 distinct CDR3 sequences, with 93% occurring only once. Sequenced input: CD4+ T cells from PBMCs. These receptors came from a human donor in good health.

The chain links TRBV7-3 to TRBJ1-1; maybe TRBD1 (6 bases). V lost 1 base to trimming and J lost 5 bases, with 11 bases between them. Germline CDR1 reads SGHTA; CDR2 reads FQGTGA. The CDR3 is 14 residues long. The CDR3 is CASSLKGGRTEAFF. CDR3 nucleotides: TGTGCCAGCAGCTTAAAGGGGGGAAGGACTGAAGCTTTCTTT. Full variable domain (outside the CDR3, taken from reference TRBV7-3 and TRBJ1-1): GAGVSQTPSNKVTEKGKYVELRCDPISGHTALYWYRQSLGQGPEFLIYFQGTGAADDSGLPNDRFFAVRPEGSVSTLKIQRTERGDSAVYLCASSLKGGRTEAFFGQGTRLTVV.

The chain employs TRBV6-2 or TRBV6-3 and TRBJ2-1, with 9 nucleotides matching TRBD2. Germline V gene sequence: CDR1 MNHEY, CDR2 SVGEGT. The CDR3 is 15 residues long. With V trimmed by 7 bases and J by 7 bases, 11 bases remained unmatched. CDR3 in DNA: TGTGCCAGCACTCCCCAGGGGCGGGGGGGGAATGAGCAGTTCTTC. It codes for CASTPQGRGGNEQFF.

This sequence joins TRBV19 and TRBJ2-2; D is uncertain. The CDR3 spans 13 residues. V was clipped by 7 bases and J by 6 bases, with 12 bases between them. The germline V gene has CDR1 LNHDA and CDR2 SQIVND (reference sequence). The CDR3 DNA reads TGTGCCAGTAATCGGCTAGTCCCCGGGGAGCTGTTTTTT. Protein: CASNRLVPGELFF. Filled out from reference TRBV19 and TRBJ2-2, the complete variable domain reads DGGITQSPKYLFRKEGQNVTLSCEQNLNHDAMYWYRQDPGQGLRLIYYSQIVNDFQKGDIAEGYSVSREKKESFPLTVTSAQKNPTAFYLCASNRLVPGELFFGEGSRLTVL.

The chain employs TRBV1 and TRBJ2-4; TRBD2 reflects the table's D call only, with no check against the DNA. TRBV1 is annotated as a pseudogene. The CDR3 consists of 18 residues. The CDR3 spells CTSSRHPRENLAKNIQYF. The CDR3, as DNA: TGCACCAGCAGCCGACACCCACGGGAGAACCTAGCCAAAAACATTCAGTACTTC.

The chain carries TRBV2 and TRBJ2-7; D is unclear. This CDR3 spans 13 amino acids. Germline V CDR1 and CDR2: SNHLY, FYNNEI. V lost 6 bases, J lost 2 bases, and 11 bases lay in between. CDR3 nucleotides: TGTGCCAGCAGGACGGGCCCAACCTACGAGCAGTACTTC. Translation: CASRTGPTYEQYF.

V and J are TRBV20-1 and TRBJ1-4; D might be TRBD1 (6 bases). This CDR3 contains 11 residues. The germline V gene encodes CDR1 DFQATT and CDR2 SNEGSKA (reference sequence). In DNA form, the CDR3 reads TGCTCGGGGGGGGCCGATGAAAAACTGTTTTTT. Encoded protein: CSGGADEKLFF.

The chain combines TRBV7-2 with TRBJ2-1, with 9 bases identical to TRBD2. The CDR3 consists of 15 residues. J lost 6 bases, V lost 4 bases, and 7 bases had no gene match. The germline CDR1 and CDR2 sequences are SGHTA and FQGNSA. CDR3 coding DNA: TGTGCCAGCAGCTCCGGGACTAGCTTCTCCAATGAGCAGTTCTTC. The encoded protein is CASSSGTSFSNEQFF.